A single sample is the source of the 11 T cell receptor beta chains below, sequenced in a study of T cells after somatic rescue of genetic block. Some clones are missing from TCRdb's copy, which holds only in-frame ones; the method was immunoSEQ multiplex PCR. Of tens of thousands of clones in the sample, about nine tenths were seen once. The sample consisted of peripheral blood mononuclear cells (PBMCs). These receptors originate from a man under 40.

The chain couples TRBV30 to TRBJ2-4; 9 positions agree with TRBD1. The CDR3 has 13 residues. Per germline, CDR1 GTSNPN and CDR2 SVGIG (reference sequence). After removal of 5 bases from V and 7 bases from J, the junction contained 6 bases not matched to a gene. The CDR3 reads CAWDPGTGNIQYF. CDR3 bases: TGTGCCTGGGATCCAGGGACAGGGAACATTCAGTACTTC.

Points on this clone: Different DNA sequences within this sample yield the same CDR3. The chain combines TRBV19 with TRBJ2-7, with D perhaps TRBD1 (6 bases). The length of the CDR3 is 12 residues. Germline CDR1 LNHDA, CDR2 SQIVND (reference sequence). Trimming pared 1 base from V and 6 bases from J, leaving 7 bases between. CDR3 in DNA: TGTGCCAGTAGTATAGGAGGGGGCGAGCAGTACTTC. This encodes CASSIGGGEQYF.

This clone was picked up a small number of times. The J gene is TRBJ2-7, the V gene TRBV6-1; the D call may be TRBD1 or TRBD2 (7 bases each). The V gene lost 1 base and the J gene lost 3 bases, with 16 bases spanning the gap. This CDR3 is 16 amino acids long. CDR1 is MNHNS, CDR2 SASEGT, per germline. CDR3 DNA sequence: TGTGCCAGCAGTGAAGAGGGGGGGACAGCTAGCTACGAGCAGTACTTC. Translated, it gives CASSEEGGTASYEQYF.

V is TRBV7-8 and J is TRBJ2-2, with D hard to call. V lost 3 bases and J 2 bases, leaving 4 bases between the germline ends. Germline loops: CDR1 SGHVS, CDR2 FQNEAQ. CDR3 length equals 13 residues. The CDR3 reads CASSFGNTGELFF. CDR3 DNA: TGTGCCAGCAGCTTTGGAAACACCGGGGAGCTGTTTTTT.

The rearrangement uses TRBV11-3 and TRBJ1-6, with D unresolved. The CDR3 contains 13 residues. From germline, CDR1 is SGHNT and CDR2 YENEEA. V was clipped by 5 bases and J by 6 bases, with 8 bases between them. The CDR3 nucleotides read TGTGCCAGCAGCAGCGGACGTAATTCACCCCTCCACTTT. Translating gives CASSSGRNSPLHF.

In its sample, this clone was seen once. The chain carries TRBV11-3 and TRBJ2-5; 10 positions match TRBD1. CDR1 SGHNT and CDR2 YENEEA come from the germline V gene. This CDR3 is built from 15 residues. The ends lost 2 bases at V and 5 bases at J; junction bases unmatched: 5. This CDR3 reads CASSLRTGGQETQYF. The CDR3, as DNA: TGTGCCAGCAGCTTACGGACAGGGGGGCAGGAGACCCAGTACTTC.

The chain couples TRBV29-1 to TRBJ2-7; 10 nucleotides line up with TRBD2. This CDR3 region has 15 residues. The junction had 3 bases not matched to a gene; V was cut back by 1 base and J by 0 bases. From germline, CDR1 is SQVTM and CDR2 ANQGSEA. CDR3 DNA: TGCAGCGTTGAAGGTGCTAGCGGGGGCTCCTACGAGCAGTACTTC. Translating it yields CSVEGASGGSYEQYF.

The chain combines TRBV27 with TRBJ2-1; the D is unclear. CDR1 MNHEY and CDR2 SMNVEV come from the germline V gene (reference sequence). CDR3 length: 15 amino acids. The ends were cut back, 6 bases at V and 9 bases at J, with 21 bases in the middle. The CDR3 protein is CASRRDSPSWGEQFF. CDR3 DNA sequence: TGTGCCAGCAGGCGTGACTCTCCCTCGTGGGGTGAGCAGTTCTTC.

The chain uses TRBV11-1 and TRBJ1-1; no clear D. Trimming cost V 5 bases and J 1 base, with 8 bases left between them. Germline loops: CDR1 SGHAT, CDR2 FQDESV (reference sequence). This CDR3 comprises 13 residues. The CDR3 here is CASSLGRNTEAFF. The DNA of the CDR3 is TGTGCCAGCAGCCTAGGACGGAACACTGAAGCTTTCTTT.

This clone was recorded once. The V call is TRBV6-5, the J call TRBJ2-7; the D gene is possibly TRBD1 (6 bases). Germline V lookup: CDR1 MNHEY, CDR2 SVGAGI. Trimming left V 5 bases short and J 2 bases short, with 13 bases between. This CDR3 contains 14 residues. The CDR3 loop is CASSPQTGPYEQYF. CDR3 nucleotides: TGTGCCAGCAGTCCCCAGACAGGACCCTACGAGCAGTACTTC.

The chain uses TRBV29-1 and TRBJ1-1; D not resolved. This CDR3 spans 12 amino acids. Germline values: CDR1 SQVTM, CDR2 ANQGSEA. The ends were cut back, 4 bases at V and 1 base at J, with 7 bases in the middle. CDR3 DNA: TGCAGCGTTGTGCGGACGAACACTGAAGCTTTCTTT. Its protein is CSVVRTNTEAFF. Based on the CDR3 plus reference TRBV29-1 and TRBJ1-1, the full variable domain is SAVISQKPSRDICQRGTSLTIQCQVDSQVTMMFWYRQQPGQSLTLIATANQGSEATYESGFVIDKFPISRPNLTFSTLTVSNMSPEDSSIYLCSVVRTNTEAFFGQGTRLTVV.